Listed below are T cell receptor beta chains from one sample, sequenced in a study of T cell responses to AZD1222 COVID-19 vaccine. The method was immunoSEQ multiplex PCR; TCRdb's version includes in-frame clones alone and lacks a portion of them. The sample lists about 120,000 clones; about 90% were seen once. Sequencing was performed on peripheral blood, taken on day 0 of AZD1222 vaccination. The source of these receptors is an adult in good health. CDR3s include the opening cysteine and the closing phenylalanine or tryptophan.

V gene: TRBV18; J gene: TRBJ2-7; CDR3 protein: CASSPSSGGANEQYF
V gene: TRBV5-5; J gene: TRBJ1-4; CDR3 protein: CASSLMDRVNEKLFF
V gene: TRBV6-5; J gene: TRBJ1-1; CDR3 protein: CASRNWGNTEAFF
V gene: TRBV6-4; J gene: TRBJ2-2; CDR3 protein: CASSEEGGITGELFF
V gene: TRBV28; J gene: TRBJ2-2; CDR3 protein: CASTPGQGVGGELFF
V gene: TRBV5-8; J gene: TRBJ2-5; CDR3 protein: CASSDRDRSRKTQYF
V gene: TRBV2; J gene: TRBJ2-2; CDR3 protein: CASSEVGNTGELFF
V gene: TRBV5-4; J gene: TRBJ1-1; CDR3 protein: CASSLQGNTEAFF
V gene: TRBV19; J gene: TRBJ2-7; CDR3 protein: CASSIEGVSIYEQYF
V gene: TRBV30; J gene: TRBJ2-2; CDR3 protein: CAWRDDPGYPSEANTGELFF
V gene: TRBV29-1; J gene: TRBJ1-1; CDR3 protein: CSVESSWEDTEAFF
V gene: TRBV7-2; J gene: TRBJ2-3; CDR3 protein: CASRWDYASTDTQYF
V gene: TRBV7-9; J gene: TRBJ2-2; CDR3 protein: CASSSAGGPNTGELFF
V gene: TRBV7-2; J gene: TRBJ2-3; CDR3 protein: CASSLSVGGGVTDTQYF
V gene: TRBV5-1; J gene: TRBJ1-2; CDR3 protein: CASSYGQGRGYTF
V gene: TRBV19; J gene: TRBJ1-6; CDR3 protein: CASRDGVISPLHF
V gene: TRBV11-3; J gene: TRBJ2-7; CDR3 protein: CASSETSGGPHEQYF
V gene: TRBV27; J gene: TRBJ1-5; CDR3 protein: CASRVTGTNQPQHF
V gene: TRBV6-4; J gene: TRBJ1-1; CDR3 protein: CASSDSDGQGGTEAFF
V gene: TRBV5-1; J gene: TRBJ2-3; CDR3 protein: CASSSGQGSTDTQYF
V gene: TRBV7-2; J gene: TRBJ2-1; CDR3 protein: CASSLGSGGTYNEQFF
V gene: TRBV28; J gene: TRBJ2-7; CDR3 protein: CASSLRGRRSYEQYF
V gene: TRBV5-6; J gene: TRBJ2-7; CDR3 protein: CASREGGGAKPYEQYF
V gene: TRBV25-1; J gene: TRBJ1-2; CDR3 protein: CASSQNNPTNYGYTF
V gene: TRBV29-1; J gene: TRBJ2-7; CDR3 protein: CSVEGSHYEQYF
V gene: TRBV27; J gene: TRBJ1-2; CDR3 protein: CASTEDGYGYTF
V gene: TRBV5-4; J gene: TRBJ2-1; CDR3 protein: CASSLEYWRGFYNEQFF
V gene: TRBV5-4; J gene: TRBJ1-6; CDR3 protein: CASRWDSDNSPLHF
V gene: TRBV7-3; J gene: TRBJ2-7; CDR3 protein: CASSLSSGGYYEQYF
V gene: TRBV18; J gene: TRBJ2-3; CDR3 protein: CASSPGQGSADTQYF
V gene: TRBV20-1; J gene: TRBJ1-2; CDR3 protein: CSARGTAGYTF
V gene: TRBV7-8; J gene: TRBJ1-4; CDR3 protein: CASSLEFNEKLFF
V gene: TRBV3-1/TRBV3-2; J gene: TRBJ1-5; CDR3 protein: CASSQEEHQPQHF
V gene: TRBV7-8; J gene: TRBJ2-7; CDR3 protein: CASSLRTSGGPPGNEQYF
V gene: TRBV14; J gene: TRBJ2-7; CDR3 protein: CASSHPPGEGAPGEQYF
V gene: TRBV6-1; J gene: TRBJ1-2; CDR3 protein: CASSEAGTGGFGYTF
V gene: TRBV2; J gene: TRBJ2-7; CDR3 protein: CASNGLAGREQYF
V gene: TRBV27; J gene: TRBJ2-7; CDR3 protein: CASRRGQGYEQYF
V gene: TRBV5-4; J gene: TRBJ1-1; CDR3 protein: CASSEGTKRNTEAFF
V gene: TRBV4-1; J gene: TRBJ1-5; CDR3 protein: CASSQALQLNQPQHF
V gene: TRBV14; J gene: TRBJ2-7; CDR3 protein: CASSHWTGAEQYF
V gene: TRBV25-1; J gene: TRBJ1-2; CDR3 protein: CASSEDRVKGYTF
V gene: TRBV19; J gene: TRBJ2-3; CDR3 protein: CASSMENYPTDTQYF
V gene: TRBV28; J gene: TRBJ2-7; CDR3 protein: CASSLVRGSYEQYF
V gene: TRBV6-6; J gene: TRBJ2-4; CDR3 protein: CASSYPGAKNIQYF
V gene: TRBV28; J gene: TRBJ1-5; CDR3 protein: CASRKEGANSNQPQHF
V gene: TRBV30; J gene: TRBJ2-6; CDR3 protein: CAWSVQSGANVLTF
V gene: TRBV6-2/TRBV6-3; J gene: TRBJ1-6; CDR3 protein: CASSPPTEPLHF